The rows below give T cell receptor beta chains drawn from one sample of a study of blood T cell repertoires in COVID-19. Assay used: immunoSEQ multiplex PCR; TCRdb lists only in-frame clones, some missing. This sample has 150,000 to 160,000 clones, with about 80% found just once. The sequenced sample consisted of peripheral blood. Source of these receptors: a woman aged 55-69 years with COVID-19, enrolled during active disease. The CDR3 runs from the conserved cysteine through the conserved F or W. Fields, in order: V gene, clone size, D gene, J gene, CDR3 protein, CDR3 DNA. D genes are given only for firm matches. Size is omitted from some rows. Given values are once, few, many or a class for expanded clones.

>TRBV5-4|.|.|TRBJ2-1
CASTTGVTSYNEQFF
TGTGCCAGCACCACCGGGGTGACTTCCTACAATGAGCAGTTCTTC
>TRBV5-4|.|.|TRBJ2-5
CASSGEQHQETQYF
TGTGCCAGCAGTGGGGAGCAGCACCAAGAGACCCAGTACTTC
>TRBV2|.|.|TRBJ1-2
CASSDRRVRTNGYTF
TGTGCCAGCAGTGACAGGAGGGTTAGGACTAATGGCTACACCTTC
>TRBV7-3|.|TRBD1|TRBJ1-1
CASSSRQGAATEAFF
TGTGCCAGCAGCTCACGACAGGGGGCTGCCACTGAAGCTTTCTTT
>TRBV27|.|.|TRBJ1-3
CASSLSAGANGNTIYF
TGTGCCAGCAGTTTATCGGCAGGGGCTAATGGAAACACCATATATTTT
>TRBV3-1/TRBV3-2|.|TRBD2|TRBJ2-3
CASSRGSSGRDTQYF
TGTGCCAGCAGCCGGGGATCTAGCGGGAGGGATACGCAGTATTTT
>TRBV5-8|once|.|TRBJ1-6
CASSFRGGSYNSPLHF
TGTGCCAGCAGCTTCCGGGGGGGCTCCTATAATTCACCCCTCCACTTT
>TRBV7-3|.|TRBD1|TRBJ1-1
CASSWTGTNTEAFF
TGTGCCAGCAGCTGGACAGGGACGAACACTGAAGCTTTCTTT
>TRBV5-1|.|.|TRBJ1-4
CASSLAGGPGEKLFF
TGCGCCAGCAGCTTGGCCGGGGGGCCAGGTGAAAAACTGTTTTTT
>TRBV7-9|once|.|TRBJ1-1
CASSFGFQGGKNTEAFF
TGTGCCAGCAGCTTCGGCTTTCAGGGCGGGAAGAACACTGAAGCTTTCTTT
>TRBV28|.|.|TRBJ1-5
CASTNSPGNQPQHF
TGTGCCAGCACCAATTCTCCAGGGAATCAGCCCCAGCATTTT
>TRBV7-9|.|.|TRBJ2-1
CASSLEFESGSYNEQFF
TGTGCCAGCAGCTTAGAGTTTGAGTCAGGGTCCTACAATGAGCAGTTCTTC
>TRBV29-1|.|TRBD1|TRBJ1-3
CSVTGQVGNTIYF
TGCAGCGTGACTGGACAGGTCGGAAACACCATATATTTT
>TRBV7-9|.|.|TRBJ1-1
CASSQAAGTEAFF
TGTGCCAGCAGCCAGGCCGCGGGCACTGAAGCTTTCTTT
>TRBV4-1|once|.|TRBJ1-4
CASSREEKLFF
TGCGCCAGCAGCCGCGAAGAAAAACTGTTTTTT
>TRBV7-3|.|.|TRBJ1-1
CASSLTSNTEAFF
TGTGCCAGCAGCCTGACATCTAACACTGAAGCTTTCTTT
>TRBV6-5|.|TRBD1|TRBJ1-1
CASSYGDRLNTEAFF
TGTGCCAGCAGTTACGGGGACAGGTTGAACACTGAAGCTTTCTTT
>TRBV2|few|TRBD2|TRBJ2-1
CASSGLAGEQFF
TGTGCCAGCAGTGGGCTAGCGGGCGAGCAGTTCTTC
>TRBV5-4|.|TRBD1|TRBJ1-3
CASSDGQGIGNTIYF
TGTGCCAGCAGTGATGGACAGGGGATCGGAAACACCATATATTTT
>TRBV3-1/TRBV3-2|.|TRBD2|TRBJ2-5
CASSQYTVTSGRSETQYF
TGTGCCAGCAGCCAGTATACGGTTACTAGCGGGAGGAGTGAGACCCAGTACTTC
>TRBV18|.|.|TRBJ1-1
CASSPKLANTEAFF
TGTGCCAGCTCACCAAAGTTGGCGAACACTGAAGCTTTCTTT
>TRBV27|few|.|TRBJ1-6
CASSSGERSPLHF
TGTGCCAGCAGTAGCGGGGAAAGATCACCCCTCCACTTT
>TRBV29-1|.|.|TRBJ1-1
CSVAGVGEAFF
TGCAGCGTTGCAGGGGTGGGTGAAGCTTTCTTT
>TRBV6-5|.|.|TRBJ1-1
CASRGGPGGTEAFF
TGTGCCAGCAGAGGGGGACCAGGCGGGACTGAAGCTTTCTTT
>TRBV7-9|few|TRBD1|TRBJ2-5
CASSPLTGVETQYF
TGTGCCAGCAGCCCCTTGACAGGGGTCGAGACCCAGTACTTC
>TRBV14|.|.|TRBJ2-5
CASNDYLGETQYF
TGTGCCAGCAACGACTACCTCGGGGAGACCCAGTACTTC
>TRBV18|.|.|TRBJ1-2
CASSQDQGQGYGYTF
TGTGCCAGCTCGCAAGACCAGGGGCAAGGCTATGGCTACACCTTC
>TRBV6-5|.|.|TRBJ1-1
CASRGGDWTFTEAFF
TGTGCCAGCAGGGGAGGGGACTGGACCTTCACTGAAGCTTTCTTT
>TRBV5-1|.|.|TRBJ2-3
CASGASFTDTQYF
TGCGCCAGCGGGGCCTCATTCACAGATACGCAGTATTTT
>TRBV3-1/TRBV3-2|.|TRBD1|TRBJ2-3
CASSPILGQGSDTQYF
TGTGCCAGCAGCCCGATTCTGGGACAGGGGTCAGATACGCAGTATTTT
>TRBV27|.|.|TRBJ1-2
CASSNRMNVDYGYTF
TGTGCCAGCAGTAACCGAATGAACGTAGACTATGGCTACACCTTC